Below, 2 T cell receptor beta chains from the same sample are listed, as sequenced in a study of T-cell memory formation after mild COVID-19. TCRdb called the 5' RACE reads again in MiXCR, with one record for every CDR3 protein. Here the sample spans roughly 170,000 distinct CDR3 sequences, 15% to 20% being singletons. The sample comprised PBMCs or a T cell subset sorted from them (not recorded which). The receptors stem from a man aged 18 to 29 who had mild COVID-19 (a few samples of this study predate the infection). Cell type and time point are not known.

CDR3 in DNA: TGTGCCAGCAGTTACCGGGCTCCTAGCACAGATACGCAGTATTTT. Its translation: CASSYRAPSTDTQYF. This chain uses TRBV6-2 or TRBV6-3 with TRBJ2-3; unclear D gene. The CDR3 extends over 15 amino acids. Between the trimmed V and J ends, which lost 2 bases and 0 bases, there was a span of 9 bases. CDR1 is MNHEY and CDR2 is SVGEGT in the germline V gene.

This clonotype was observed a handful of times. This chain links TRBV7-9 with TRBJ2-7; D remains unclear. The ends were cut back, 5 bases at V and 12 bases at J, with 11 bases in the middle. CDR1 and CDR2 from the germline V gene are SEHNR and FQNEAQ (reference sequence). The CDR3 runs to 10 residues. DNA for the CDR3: TGTGCCAGCAGCCCCTCCGGGCGGTACGTC. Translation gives CASSPSGRYV.